This T cell receptor (beta chain) was observed in a study of T-cell memory formation after mild COVID-19 (dated by TCRdb to the early 2020s). With respect to the entire study: Most TCR sequence clusters were specific to one of the two donors. The cohort comprised two young, previously healthy adult volunteers, one female and one male. In a couple of donors, T-cell clones that expanded and contracted after mild COVID-19 were tracked by sequencing TCRalpha and TCRbeta repertoires over time. Overall study results and their limits: Only a couple of mild cases were covered in the study, and larger cohorts including severe cases with pre-infection samples were considered necessary. Contracting CD4+ clones appeared mostly in the CM and EM memory subsets, whereas CD8+ clones were enriched in EMRA. Clones that contracted from day 15 to 85 showed balanced CD4/CD8 phenotypes, whereas a second wave of clones that expanded from day 15 to 37 leaned towards CD4+. Some responding clones were detected in pre-infection memory, which suggested that pre-existing cross-reactive memory T cells had joined the SARS-CoV-2 response. Whether the second-wave clones peaking on day 37 were SARS-CoV-2 specific was not confirmed.

Ficoll-Paque density gradient centrifugation was the method used to isolate PBMCs. Sequenced using an Illumina NovaSeq 6000. Using 5'RACE with constant-segment primers, TCRalpha and TCRbeta cDNA libraries were constructed, with sample barcodes and unique molecular identifiers added in the process. RNA was extracted from every sample with Trizol reagent. Libraries were amplified in two PCR steps, with a second sample barcode and Illumina TruSeq adapters added in the second step. Sequencing of libraries was performed on an Illumina NovaSeq with 2 x 150 bp paired-end reads. The authors' pipeline ran thus. With migec v1.2.7, reads were demultiplexed and then collapsed into UMI-guided consensus sequences. Using mixcr v2.1.11, UMI consensuses were aligned to TRA and TRB V and J templates and then assembled into clonotypes. Expanded or contracted clonotypes were those called significant by both edgeR and NoisET, with noise models trained on biological replicates. edgeR calls used a false discovery rate-adjusted p below 0.01 and a log2 fold-change threshold of 1. As an exploratory analysis of dynamics, PCA with hierarchical clustering was applied to max-normalized trajectories of the 1000 most abundant clonotypes. Each responding clone was given a CD4 or CD8 phenotype based on the CD4+ and CD8+ repertoires, which had been sequenced separately. In TCRdb, the public reads were trimmed at Q25 with fastp and aligned with MiXCR, with productive beta chains retained. Every entry covers one CDR3 protein and lists the most common genes and DNA from its rows. The V and J calls were determined by TCRdb, not by the authors. Present in this sample are 250,000 to 350,000 distinct CDR3 sequences, 15% of which were seen just once. The ten largest make up 20% to 25% of the sample.

As concerns this clonotype: Its antigen is not yet known. The input lacks base qualities; no much larger clone sits a single base away.

The CDR3 has 16 amino acids, counting the end cysteine and phenylalanine. CDR3 DNA is the only sequence kept; it has 48 bases, read in frame from the first base. Deletion took 1 base off V and 4 bases off J, with a span of 14 bases between the germline ends. As encoded in the germline V gene, CDR1 is SGHTA while CDR2 is FQGNSA. The chain is made from TRBV7-2 and TRBJ1-5; the D gene lacks a confident call. Sequenced sample: PBMCs or a T cell subset sorted from them (not recorded which). The origin of this receptor is a man aged 18 to 30 who had mild COVID-19 (a few samples of this study predate the infection). The sample titles of this study are shuffled in the database, so cell type and time point are left out; the donor was told from shared clones. For the CDR3, the sequence is CASSLVLAGQNQPQHF. The nucleotide sequence is TGTGCCAGCAGCTTAGTTCTGGCAGGCCAAAATCAGCCCCAGCATTTT. Reference TRBV7-2 and TRBJ1-5 proteins supply the regions before and after the CDR3; the full variable domain is: GAGVSQSPSNKVTEKGKDVELRCDPISGHTALYWYRQSLGQGLEFLIYFQGNSAPDKSGLPSDRFSAERTGGSVSTLTIQRTQQEDSAVYLCASSLVLAGQNQPQHFGDGTRLSIL.